One sample yielded the 15 T cell receptor beta chains listed below, sequenced in a study of immune reconstitution after stem cell transplant in scleroderma. TCRdb recomputed calls from the RT-PCR reads with MiXCR, one row per CDR3 protein. The repertoire includes 2,100 or so distinct CDR3 sequences, around 9.1% of them detected once, and around a quarter sits in the top ten. This sample was obtained before or after autologous hematopoietic stem cell transplantation (not recorded which). These receptors were taken from a male donor with systemic sclerosis.

This clonotype has a handful of counts. The chain links TRBV29-1 to TRBJ2-4; unclear D gene. Germline CDR1 is SQVTM and CDR2 is ANQGSEA. The CDR3 is 13 amino acids. Trimming pared 5 bases from V and 0 bases from J, leaving 8 bases between. The CDR3 DNA follows: TGCAGCGTTTCGACACTAGCCAAAAACATTCAGTACTTC. The encoded protein is CSVSTLAKNIQYF.

This clonotype was detected many times. V usage is TRBV12-3 or TRBV12-4 and J usage is TRBJ2-2, with D possibly TRBD2 on 5 matching bases. This CDR3 comprises 16 residues. V was shortened by 2 bases and J by 2 bases, with 12 bases between the two germline ends. The CDR3 nucleotides are TGTGCCAGCAGTTTAATGGGGAGCGGAAACACCGGGGAGCTGTTTTTT. Translating gives CASSLMGSGNTGELFF.

In its sample, this clonotype is medium-sized. V and J are TRBV5-1 and TRBJ1-4; 9 nucleotides agree with TRBD1. Germline V gene sequence: CDR1 SGHRS, CDR2 YFSETQ. The CDR3 has 15 amino acids. The V gene end was trimmed by 5 bases and the J gene end by 7 bases; junction bases not matched to a gene: 9. The CDR3 sequence is CASRETGQGFEKLFF. CDR3 nucleotides: TGCGCCAGCAGAGAAACGGGACAGGGATTTGAAAAACTGTTTTTT.

By share, this clonotype counts as medium-sized. This chain uses TRBV19 with TRBJ1-2; D is unresolved. V gave up 0 bases and J gave up 8 bases, with 16 bases separating them. CDR1 LNHDA and CDR2 SQIVND come from the germline V gene (reference sequence). This CDR3 is built from 15 residues. The CDR3 DNA reads TGTGCCAGTAGTATAGATGGTAGGACGGCGGTCGGCTACACCTTC. This gives the protein CASSIDGRTAVGYTF.

This clonotype qualifies as medium-sized. The J gene is TRBJ1-1, the V gene TRBV5-1, with TRBD1 as a possible D gene (6 bases). Trimming stripped 7 bases from V and 8 bases from J, with 12 bases between. Germline assignment: CDR1 SGHRS and CDR2 YFSETQ. CDR3 size: 11 residues. The CDR3 loop reads CASHTGTEAFF. The CDR3 DNA sequence: TGCGCCAGCCATACCGGGACAGAAGCTTTCTTT.

In its sample, this clonotype ranks as medium-sized. The V gene is TRBV7-9, the J gene TRBJ2-3; D might be TRBD2 (5 bases). The length of the CDR3 is 18 residues. Between the trimmed V and J ends, which lost 6 bases and 2 bases, there was a span of 24 bases. Germline V lookup: CDR1 SEHNR, CDR2 FQNEAQ (reference sequence). The CDR3 DNA follows: TGTGCCAGCAGTTATAATCCCTATGGGCGGGCCAACACAGATACGCAGTATTTT. Its translation: CASSYNPYGRANTDTQYF.

Judged by abundance, this clonotype is medium-sized (0.01 to 0.1%). The chain is built from TRBV5-1 and TRBJ2-7; 12 bases match TRBD2. Germline V CDR1 and CDR2: SGHRS, YFSETQ. The length of the CDR3 is 17 residues. J gave up 1 base and V 0 bases, and 5 bases lay outside the gene matches. The CDR3 is CASSLAPSGRASYEQYF. CDR3 DNA sequence: TGCGCCAGCAGCTTGGCGCCTAGCGGGAGGGCATCCTACGAGCAGTACTTC.

Relative to its sample, this clonotype is medium-sized (0.01 to 0.1%). This chain joins TRBV2 and TRBJ1-1; TRBD1 matches at 7 bases. The junction had 9 bases not matched to a gene; V was cut back by 7 bases and J by 1 base. Per the germline V gene, CDR1 is SNHLY and CDR2 is FYNNEI. This CDR3 region has 15 residues. The CDR3 DNA reads as TGTGCCAGCACCACTTTTGACAGGGCGAACACTGAAGCTTTCTTT. Its translation: CASTTFDRANTEAFF. The full variable domain, its missing parts supplied by reference TRBV2 and TRBJ1-1, is EPEVTQTPSHQVTQMGQEVILRCVPISNHLYFYWYRQILGQKVEFLVSFYNNEISEKSEIFDDQFSVERPDGSNFTLKIRSTKLEDSAMYFCASTTFDRANTEAFFGQGTRLTVV.

This clonotype is large (0.1 to 1%) by share. CDR3 in amino acids: CASSPAYGYTF. In DNA, the CDR3 is TGTGCCAGCAGTCCAGCGTATGGCTACACCTTC. This chain connects TRBV6-1 to TRBJ1-2; D unresolved. Trimming left V 5 bases short and J 5 bases short, with 6 bases between. This CDR3 has 11 amino acids. From germline, CDR1 is MNHNS and CDR2 SASEGT.

This clonotype came up a few times. The rearrangement joins TRBV6-5 to TRBJ2-7; 7 nucleotides agree with TRBD1. The CDR3 covers 15 residues. Germline CDR1 is MNHEY and CDR2 is SVGAGI. Unmatched junction bases numbered 4, after V lost 0 bases and J lost 2 bases. The CDR3 DNA reads TGTGCCAGCAGTTACTCAGAGGGGGCTGCCTACGAGCAGTACTTC. As protein: CASSYSEGAAYEQYF.

By share, this clonotype ranks as medium-sized. The chain combines TRBV6-2 or TRBV6-3 with TRBJ2-1; the D gene is possibly TRBD2 (5 bases). This CDR3 comprises 12 residues. Looked up from germline, CDR1 is MNHEY and CDR2 is SVGEGT. Trimming cost V 1 base and J 8 bases, with 6 bases left between them. CDR3 nucleotide sequence: TGTGCCAGCAGTTACTTGGGAGATGAGCAGTTCTTC. Translated: CASSYLGDEQFF.

By its share, this clonotype is medium-sized (0.01 to 0.1%). This chain joins TRBV20-1 and TRBJ2-5; TRBD2 aligns across 13 bases. The CDR3 loop spans 16 amino acids. V lost 0 bases, J lost 4 bases, and 5 bases stayed unmatched. Germline CDR1 reads DFQATT; CDR2 reads SNEGSKA (reference sequence). The CDR3 nucleotides read TGCAGTGCTAGAGATCTAACTAGCGGGGGGGCAGAGACCCAGTACTTC. Its translation is CSARDLTSGGAETQYF.

By proportion, this clonotype is large (0.1 to 1%). CDR3 amino acids: CASSYSRNTEAFF. CDR3 nucleotides: TGTGCCAGCAGTTACTCGAGGAACACTGAAGCTTTCTTT. V and J are TRBV6-5 and TRBJ1-1; D is undetermined. The length of the CDR3 is 13 residues. The germline V and J ends were trimmed by 0 bases and 1 base, with 3 bases remaining between them. The germline CDR1 and CDR2 sequences are MNHEY and SVGAGI.

By its share, this clonotype is medium-sized. This rearrangement joins TRBV25-1 to TRBJ2-7; tentative D call: TRBD1 (5 bases). The CDR3 has 13 amino acids. Trimming cost V 6 bases and J 1 base, with 10 bases left between them. Germline V gene data show CDR1 as MGHDK and CDR2 as SYGVNS. As DNA, the CDR3 is TGTGCCAGCAGAGCCCCAGGGTCCTACGAGCAGTACTTC. Encoded protein: CASRAPGSYEQYF.

By share, this clonotype counts as medium-sized. V is TRBV13 and J is TRBJ1-1; weak D call: TRBD1 (5 bases). CDR1 is PRHDT, CDR2 FYEKMQ, per germline (reference sequence). This CDR3 is 14 amino acids long. The V and J ends lost 5 bases and 4 bases respectively, with 14 bases between them. This chain's CDR3 is CASSLRGFSTEAFF. Written as DNA, the CDR3 is TGTGCCAGCAGCCTCCGGGGGTTTAGCACTGAAGCTTTCTTT.